This entry lists 14 T cell receptor beta chains sequenced from one sample in a study of Ad26.COV2.S vaccination and SARS-CoV-2 variants. Sequencing was performed with immunoSEQ multiplex PCR; in TCRdb, only in-frame clones are kept and a portion is missing. Among around 300,000 clones listed, 80% to 90% were seen once. Specified treatment: 15 to 20 received Ad26.COV2.S at low or high dose, single or two shots; a few received placebo; per-sample allocation not given. Each sample was drawn 63 days after the first injection (of vaccine or placebo). This material consisted of peripheral blood, taken in a trial of Ad26.COV2.S vaccine versus placebo. These receptor sequences come from a person between 18 and 65 years old who received the Ad26.COV2.S COVID-19 vaccine or a placebo.

The chain has TRBV28 and TRBJ2-7, with 9 bases aligning to TRBD1. The germline V gene has CDR1 MDHEN and CDR2 SYDVKM. The CDR3 has 14 amino acids. J lost 6 bases, V lost 5 bases, and 8 bases had no gene match. CDR3 DNA: TGTGCCAGCAGTGGGGGGACAGGGTTGTCCGAGCAGTACTTC. It is translated as CASSGGTGLSEQYF. Supplemented by reference TRBV28 and TRBJ2-7, the full variable domain reads DVKVTQSSRYLVKRTGEKVFLECVQDMDHENMFWYRQDPGLGLRLIYFSYDVKMKEKGDIPEGYSVSREKKERFSLILESASTNQTSMYLCASSGGTGLSEQYFGPGTRLTVT.

The V gene is TRBV2, the J gene TRBJ1-2, with D maybe TRBD1 (5 bases). CDR1 SNHLY and CDR2 FYNNEI come from the germline V gene. Trimming removed 4 bases from V and 6 bases from J, with 18 bases in between. This CDR3 contains 15 residues. CDR3 DNA sequence: TGTGCCAGCAGTGCAGGGCCATACCGGGGAGATGGCTACACCTTC. The encoded protein is CASSAGPYRGDGYTF.

The gene calls are TRBV10-2 and TRBJ1-3; the D gene is possibly TRBD1 (6 bases). The germline V gene encodes CDR1 WSHSY and CDR2 SAAADI. Trimming took off 11 bases at V and 5 bases at J, with 22 bases between the two ends. The CDR3 covers 15 residues. CDR3 nucleotide sequence: TGCGCCTCCCTCATCAGGGGTCCACAGCGAAACACCATATATTTT. It specifies CASLIRGPQRNTIYF.

This chain connects TRBV28 to TRBJ1-2; no clear D. Germline-derived CDR1 and CDR2 are MDHEN and SYDVKM. Trimming removed 4 bases from V and 8 bases from J, with 14 bases in between. The CDR3 length is 13 residues. Written as DNA, the CDR3 is TGTGCCAGCAGTTCGATAGAGGGAAGGGGCTACACCTTC. As protein: CASSSIEGRGYTF.

DNA of the CDR3: TGTGCCTGTCGCGGGAGGGCCGTCGAAAACATTCAGTACTTC. Amino acid sequence: CACRGRAVENIQYF. The rearrangement uses TRBV6-5 and TRBJ2-4; 9 bases match TRBD2. V shed 11 bases, J shed 5 bases, and the junction held 10 bases outside the gene matches. This CDR3 has 14 amino acids. CDR1 MNHEY and CDR2 SVGAGI come from the germline V gene.

This clone has only a few counts. The chain uses TRBV7-6 and TRBJ2-3, with TRBD2 matching over 12 bases. Germline trimming cut 4 bases from V and 4 bases from J; bases unmatched to any gene: 6. There are 16 residues in the CDR3. Germline V gives CDR1 SGHVS, CDR2 FNYEAQ. Here the CDR3 reads CASSSRLAGVADTQYF. The CDR3 coding sequence is TGTGCCAGCAGCTCCCGACTAGCGGGGGTGGCAGATACGCAGTATTTT. Full variable domain (remainder filled in from reference TRBV7-6 and TRBJ2-3): GAGVSQSPRYKVTKRGQDVALRCDPISGHVSLYWYRQALGQGPEFLTYFNYEAQQDKSGLPNDRFSAERPEGSISTLTIQRTEQRDSAMYRCASSSRLAGVADTQYFGPGTRLTVL.

This clone came up once. The chain combines TRBV13 with TRBJ2-1; 12 nucleotides agree with TRBD2. J gave up 7 bases and V 5 bases, and 9 bases lay outside the gene matches. CDR3 length: 16 amino acids. Germline V gives CDR1 PRHDT, CDR2 FYEKMQ (reference sequence). The CDR3 coding sequence is TGTGCCAGCAGCCCAGGCGGACTAGCGGGGACTAATGAGCAGTTCTTC. Translating it yields CASSPGGLAGTNEQFF. Looking up the rest from reference TRBV13 and TRBJ2-1 gives the full variable domain: AAGVIQSPRHLIKEKRETATLKCYPIPRHDTVYWYQQGPGQDPQFLISFYEKMQSDKGSIPDRFSAQQFSDYHSELNMSSLELGDSALYFCASSPGGLAGTNEQFFGPGTRLTVL.

This chain uses TRBV19 with TRBJ2-7, with 14 bases that match TRBD2. Germline V lookup: CDR1 LNHDA, CDR2 SQIVND (reference sequence). This CDR3 comprises 14 residues. Trimming took 9 bases from V and 5 from J; bases not matched to a gene: 6. Here the CDR3 DNA reads TGTGCCAGCGGGACTAGCGGGAGTATCCACGAGCAGTACTTC. This encodes CASGTSGSIHEQYF.

This clone occurred once. CDR3 coding DNA: TGCGCCAGCAGCCCGGATTTACCCCTCCACTTT. The encoded protein is CASSPDLPLHF. The J gene is TRBJ1-6, the V gene TRBV5-1, with D hard to call. Germline CDR1 SGHRS, CDR2 YFSETQ. The CDR3 runs to 11 residues. Trimming left V 4 bases short and J 12 bases short, with 8 bases between.

The rearrangement links TRBV18 to TRBJ2-5, with a tentative D call TRBD2 (6 bases). The CDR3 is made up of 15 amino acids. V gave up 3 bases and J gave up 0 bases, with 11 bases separating them. Germline CDR1 is KGHSH and CDR2 is LQKENI. In DNA form, the CDR3 reads TGTGCCAGCTCACCCTCCGGGAGCGACCAAGAGACCCAGTACTTC. This sequence encodes CASSPSGSDQETQYF.

CDR3 sequence (DNA): TGTGCCAGCAGAGCGCTAGCTATACCCTACGAGCAGTACTTC. This encodes CASRALAIPYEQYF. This chain connects TRBV11-2 to TRBJ2-7, with D maybe TRBD2 (5 bases). V was cut by 6 bases and J by 2 bases, with 14 bases left in between. The CDR3 runs 14 residues. Germline lookup yields CDR1 SGHAT and CDR2 FQNNGV. Combining the CDR3 with reference TRBV11-2 and TRBJ2-7 gives the whole variable domain EAGVAQSPRYKIIEKRQSVAFWCNPISGHATLYWYQQILGQGPKLLIQFQNNGVVDDSQLPKDRFSAERLKGVDSTLKIQPAKLEDSAVYLCASRALAIPYEQYFGPGTRLTVT.

The rearrangement uses TRBV19 and TRBJ1-2; TRBD1 might be the D (5 bases). The V gene's germline CDR1 is LNHDA and CDR2 SQIVND (reference sequence). Trimming shortened V by 3 bases and J by 5 bases, and 16 bases separated the two germline ends. This CDR3 contains 15 residues. CDR3 protein: CASSMFGADSYGYTF. The CDR3 DNA reads as TGTGCCAGTAGTATGTTTGGGGCGGATAGTTATGGCTACACCTTC.

The chain employs TRBV11-1 and TRBJ1-1; D call uncertain. Per germline, CDR1 SGHAT and CDR2 FQDESV (reference sequence). The length of the CDR3 is 14 residues. Trimming took 0 bases from V and 1 from J, leaving 6 bases between them. CDR3 protein: CASSLAGGNTEAFF. The CDR3 coding sequence is TGTGCCAGCAGCTTAGCCGGCGGGAACACTGAAGCTTTCTTT.

This clone has only a few counts. V and J are TRBV6-6 and TRBJ1-5, with D hard to call. The CDR3 consists of 12 residues. The V and J ends lost 7 bases and 2 bases respectively, with 6 bases between them. Germline V gene data show CDR1 as MNHNY and CDR2 as SVGAGI (reference sequence). The CDR3 nucleotides are TGTGCCAGCAATATAGGCAATCAGCCCCAGCATTTT. Its protein product is CASNIGNQPQHF.